The 26 T cell receptor beta chains given below trace back to one sample, sequenced in a study of Graves' ophthalmopathy and Graves' hyperthyroidism. For repertoire sequencing, the TCR beta CDR3 regions were amplified from RNA transcripts. Scientists carried out first-round RT-PCR using HTBI primers and then a second-round multiplex PCR. A single record per CDR3 protein comes from TCRdb applying MiXCR to the multiplex PCR reads. The data hold over a million distinct CDR3 sequences, with about 36% observed a single time. Sequencing was carried out using peripheral blood or thyroid tissue (not recorded which). The receptors stem from an adult man with Graves' hyperthyroidism.

The chain combines TRBV20-1 with TRBJ2-7; D uncertain. The germline V gene encodes CDR1 DFQATT and CDR2 SNEGSKA (reference sequence). This CDR3 is built from 14 residues. Trimming removed 3 bases at V and 4 bases at J, with 16 bases between. The CDR3 DNA reads TGCAGTGCTAGGATCCGGGTCGGAACATACGAGCAGTACTTC. This translates into CSARIRVGTYEQYF.

This clonotype was recorded at least ten times. The rearrangement links TRBV29-1 to TRBJ2-2; TRBD1 agrees at 10 bases. The CDR3 has 15 amino acids. Germline CDR1 is SQVTM and CDR2 is ANQGSEA. Unmatched junction bases numbered 11, after V lost 7 bases and J lost 6 bases. The DNA of the CDR3 is TGCAGCGCTCACGACCGCGGACAGGGGGCCGGGGAGCTGTTTTTT. The encoded protein is CSAHDRGQGAGELFF.

The chain has TRBV7-2 and TRBJ2-5, with 12 bases fitting TRBD2. This CDR3 comprises 12 residues. Trimming at V came to 6 bases and at J to 7 bases, leaving 0 bases not matched to a gene. Per the germline V gene, CDR1 is SGHTA and CDR2 is FQGNSA. CDR3 DNA: TGTGCCAGCAGGACTAGCGGGGGGACCCAGTACTTC. This encodes CASRTSGGTQYF.

The chain links TRBV7-9 to TRBJ2-7; TRBD2 is a possible D gene (6 bases). Trimming shortened V by 5 bases and J by 1 base, and 12 bases separated the two germline ends. The CDR3 length is 14 residues. The germline V gene encodes CDR1 SEHNR and CDR2 FQNEAQ (reference sequence). In DNA form, the CDR3 reads TGTGCCAGCAGCGACTCGGGGGAGTCCTACGAGCAGTACTTC. Its protein product is CASSDSGESYEQYF.

This clonotype occurred many times. The chain links TRBV2 to TRBJ1-2, with D tentatively TRBD1 (5 bases). CDR3 length equals 14 residues. V lost 7 bases and J lost 2, with 14 bases in between. Germline lookup yields CDR1 SNHLY and CDR2 FYNNEI. Here the CDR3 reads CASTLGRRNYGYTF. CDR3 sequence (DNA): TGTGCCAGCACCCTGGGACGGAGAAACTATGGCTACACCTTC.

The table lists this clonotype with many counts. The rearrangement links TRBV11-2 to TRBJ1-6; D unclear. Germline loops: CDR1 SGHAT, CDR2 FQNNGV. The CDR3 runs to 12 residues. V lost 5 bases and J 11 bases, leaving 10 bases between the germline ends. For the CDR3, the DNA is TGTGCCAGCAGCGGTGAGGGCCCACCCCTCCACTTT. Translation: CASSGEGPPLHF.

This clonotype has more than one count but fewer than ten. The chain couples TRBV15 to TRBJ1-1; D gene uncertain. V lost 1 base and J lost 4, with 7 bases in between. CDR3 size: 13 residues. CDR1 and CDR2 from the germline V gene are LNHNV and YYDKDF (reference sequence). CDR3 coding DNA: TGTGCCACCAGCAGAGGAGCGGGCACTGAAGCTTTCTTT. It translates to CATSRGAGTEAFF.

This chain uses TRBV28 with TRBJ2-7; 8 positions agree with TRBD1. The germline V gene encodes CDR1 MDHEN and CDR2 SYDVKM. The V segment lost 2 bases and the J segment 0 bases; nucleotides outside the gene matches: 9. This CDR3 region has 17 residues. The CDR3 DNA sequence: TGTGCCAGCAGTTTACCCGTAACAGGGGGTAGCTCCTACGAGCAGTACTTC. Amino acids: CASSLPVTGGSSYEQYF.

This clonotype occurred many times. The chain recombines TRBV2 with TRBJ2-5, with 14 bases lining up with TRBD2. This CDR3 comprises 17 residues. The V segment lost 6 bases and the J segment 4 bases; nucleotides outside the gene matches: 10. Germline V lookup: CDR1 SNHLY, CDR2 FYNNEI. The CDR3 loop is CASRGLAGAPEPETQYF. The CDR3 DNA reads TGTGCCAGCAGGGGACTAGCGGGAGCCCCGGAACCAGAGACCCAGTACTTC.

Remarks on this clonotype: The conserved phenylalanine or tryptophan is not found at the CDR3 terminus, so this likely reflects a read error. V gene TRBV20-1 combines with J gene TRBJ2-7; the D gene could be TRBD1 or TRBD2 (5 bases each). Per germline, CDR1 DFQATT and CDR2 SNEGSKA (reference sequence). The ends were cut back, 2 bases at V and 4 bases at J, with 21 bases in the middle. The CDR3 contains 16 residues. DNA for the CDR3: TGCAGTGCTAGATCCCAACGGGGCAGAGCCCGATACGAGCAGTACCTC. This translates into CSARSQRGRARYEQYL.

This clonotype was recorded many times. V gene TRBV5-4 combines with J gene TRBJ1-1; 8 bases match TRBD1. The V gene end was trimmed by 3 bases and the J gene end by 5 bases; junction bases not matched to a gene: 6. The germline gives CDR1 SGHNT, CDR2 YYREEE (reference sequence). The CDR3 runs 14 residues. For the CDR3, the DNA is TGTGCCAGCAGCTCTAGGACAGGGCGGACTGAAGCTTTCTTT. It encodes CASSSRTGRTEAFF.

This clonotype was counted ten times or more. The CDR3 bases are TGCAGCGTTGAACAGGGGTCGAAGACCCAGTACTTC. Its translation is CSVEQGSKTQYF. The rearrangement links TRBV29-1 to TRBJ2-5; weak D call: TRBD1 (6 bases). With 2 bases removed from V and 6 bases from J, the gap between germline ends came to 10 bases. In germline, CDR1 is SQVTM, CDR2 ANQGSEA. The CDR3 has 12 residues. The variable domain in full, completed from reference TRBV29-1 and TRBJ2-5, reads SAVISQKPSRDICQRGTSLTIQCQVDSQVTMMFWYRQQPGQSLTLIATANQGSEATYESGFVIDKFPISRPNLTFSTLTVSNMSPEDSSIYLCSVEQGSKTQYFGPGTRLLVL.

A few counts support this clonotype. This chain connects TRBV7-9 to TRBJ2-2, with 8 bases matching TRBD2. CDR1 is SEHNR, CDR2 FQNEAQ, per germline (reference sequence). This CDR3 has 19 amino acids. The V segment lost 6 bases and the J segment 0 bases; nucleotides outside the gene matches: 15. In DNA form, the CDR3 reads TGTGCCAGCAGGAGGCCAGCGGGGGTCACGGGGTCGAACACCGGGGAGCTGTTTTTT. As protein: CASRRPAGVTGSNTGELFF. The full variable domain, in which reference TRBV7-9 and TRBJ2-2 provide the parts outside the CDR3, is DTGVSQNPRHKITKRGQNVTFRCDPISEHNRLYWYRQTLGQGPEFLTYFQNEAQLEKSRLLSDRFSAERPKGSFSTLEIQRTEQGDSAMYLCASRRPAGVTGSNTGELFFGEGSRLTVL.

The sample holds a few counts of this clonotype. The chain is built from TRBV12-3 or TRBV12-4 and TRBJ2-7, with D maybe TRBD2 (5 bases). Deletions cut 5 bases from V and 6 bases from J, with 20 bases between. The CDR3 runs 15 residues. The CDR3 nucleotides read TGTGCCAGCAGTGCAAGACCTGACGGGGTTAGCGAGCAGTACTTC. It specifies CASSARPDGVSEQYF.

The V call is TRBV24-1, the J call TRBJ1-4; the D gene is possibly TRBD1 (5 bases). The V end was cut by 4 bases, the J end by 0 bases, with 8 bases between. CDR1 and CDR2 (germline): KGHDR, SFDVKD. The CDR3 loop spans 15 amino acids. The DNA of the CDR3 is TGTGCCACCAGTGACGCGACAGCAACTAATGAAAAACTGTTTTTT. Translating gives CATSDATATNEKLFF.

CDR3 DNA: TGTGCCATCAGTGAATCTGACAGGGGGTTCTTCTTT. Translated: CAISESDRGFFF. The rearrangement links TRBV10-3 to TRBJ1-1; 9 positions agree with TRBD1. The CDR3 extends over 12 amino acids. Trimming at V came to 3 bases and at J to 14 bases, leaving 7 bases not matched to a gene. Looked up from germline, CDR1 is ENHRY and CDR2 is SYGVKD.

V and J are TRBV28 and TRBJ2-5; 7 positions match TRBD2. The DNA end lines up better with TRBJ2-7; the J call may be wrong. Germline V gives CDR1 MDHEN, CDR2 SYDVKM. The CDR3 is 13 amino acids. CDR3 nucleotides: TGTGCCAGCAGTAACCGGGGGGAAGGCGAGCAGTACTTC. Translation gives CASSNRGEGEQYF.

A remark on this clonotype: A read error may explain this, as a much larger clone is one base away. V gene TRBV10-2 combines with J gene TRBJ2-7; 9 bases map to TRBD2. This CDR3 has 13 amino acids. The germline V gene has CDR1 WSHSY and CDR2 SAAADI. Trimming cost V 7 bases and J 2 bases; bases outside gene matches: 3. CDR3 residues: CASTVAGAYEQYF. CDR3 coding DNA: TGCGCCAGCACCGTAGCGGGAGCCTACGAGCAGTACTTC.

The gene calls are TRBV10-3 and TRBJ2-5; 7 bases align to TRBD1. J lost 5 bases, V lost 5 bases, and 17 bases had no gene match. From germline, CDR1 is ENHRY and CDR2 SYGVKD. The CDR3 has 17 residues. DNA for the CDR3: TGTGCCATCAGTTGGCGACAGGGACACTCACCACAGGAGACCCAGTACTTC. Encoded protein: CAISWRQGHSPQETQYF.

At least ten counts were recorded for this clonotype. V usage is TRBV9 and J usage is TRBJ1-1, with 8 bases aligning to TRBD1. Trimming removed 0 bases from V and 6 bases from J; junction bases left unmatched: 7. The germline CDR1 and CDR2 sequences are SGDLS and YYNGEE. CDR3 length: 15 amino acids. Here the CDR3 DNA reads TGTGCCAGCAGCGTAGTAGGGACAGGAGGGTCTGAAGCTTTCTTT. Encoded protein: CASSVVGTGGSEAFF.

Ten or more counts support this clonotype. The gene calls are TRBV6-5 and TRBJ1-2; D is perhaps TRBD1 (6 bases). This CDR3 comprises 13 residues. The germline V gene encodes CDR1 MNHEY and CDR2 SVGAGI. Trimming took off 11 bases at V and 3 bases at J, with 16 bases between the two ends. In nucleotides, the CDR3 is TGTGCCTCAAGGAGGGGGGCAGACTATGGCTACACCTTC. Its translation is CASRRGADYGYTF.

Regarding this clonotype: A much larger clone lies a single base off, so this may be a read error. The gene calls are TRBV12-3 or TRBV12-4 and TRBJ1-1, with 9 positions matching TRBD1. The CDR3 contains 14 residues. V lost 6 bases to trimming and J lost 4 bases; unmatched junction nucleotides: 6. DNA for the CDR3: TGTGCCAGCAGCCCCGGGACAGGGTTCACTGAAGCTTTCTTT. This gives the protein CASSPGTGFTEAFF.

The table lists this clonotype with many counts. This chain connects TRBV29-1 to TRBJ1-2; the D is unclear. This CDR3 region has 13 residues. Germline lookup yields CDR1 SQVTM and CDR2 ANQGSEA. With 3 bases removed from V and 5 bases from J, the gap between germline ends came to 13 bases. The CDR3 sequence: CSVDVGSLYGYTF. DNA for the CDR3: TGCAGCGTTGATGTGGGCAGTTTGTATGGCTACACCTTC. Together with reference TRBV29-1 and TRBJ1-2, the CDR3 gives the full variable domain: SAVISQKPSRDICQRGTSLTIQCQVDSQVTMMFWYRQQPGQSLTLIATANQGSEATYESGFVIDKFPISRPNLTFSTLTVSNMSPEDSSIYLCSVDVGSLYGYTFGSGTRLTVV.

As to this clonotype: This may stem from a read error, because a much larger clone lies one nucleotide away. The genes are TRBV6-1 and TRBJ1-5; no reliable D call. The germline V gene encodes CDR1 MNHNS and CDR2 SASEGT. The CDR3 totals 12 residues. Trimming removed 5 bases at V and 5 bases at J, with 7 bases between. The CDR3 coding sequence is TGTGCCAGCAGTATTTGGGATCAGCCCCAGCATTTT. Translating gives CASSIWDQPQHF.

Notes on this clonotype: A much larger clone lies a single base off, so this may be a read error. The V and J genes are TRBV12-3 or TRBV12-4 and TRBJ1-2; D might be TRBD1 (5 bases). Trimming stripped 5 bases from V and 5 bases from J, with 15 bases between. The CDR3 length is 14 residues. For the CDR3, the DNA is TGTGCCAGCAGTCAGAAGGACAAGTCTTATGGCTACACCTTC. Translated: CASSQKDKSYGYTF.

This clonotype appeared many times. The V and J genes are TRBV20-1 and TRBJ1-2, with 7 bases lining up with TRBD1. The CDR3 has 14 amino acids. Germline CDR1 and CDR2: DFQATT and SNEGSKA (reference sequence). V was pared by 2 bases and J by 0 bases, with 3 bases of the junction left unmatched. The CDR3 is CSARRDSTNYGYTF. In DNA, the CDR3 is TGCAGTGCTAGAAGGGACAGTACTAACTATGGCTACACCTTC.